Here is one TCR beta chain with its context. The antigen remains unidentified. V was cut by 3 bases and J by 5 bases, with 14 bases left in between. CDR3 length: 14 amino acids. Germline V gives CDR1 SGHNT, CDR2 YYREEE (reference sequence). The data are from a study of cytomegalovirus exposure and HLA in healthy donors. Whole-study results and caveats: Owing to their indistinguishability, certain V segments, notably TRBV6-2 and TRBV6-3, were excluded. Earlier analysis looked at TCR beta V segments, and most were productive about 87% or about 30% of the time.

The PCR was carried out with 60 Vbeta primers and 13 Jbeta primers. TCRdb's table, derived via immunoSEQ multiplex PCR, lists solely in-frame clones and lacks some. The sample contains 50,000 or so clones, approximately 70% of which appear only once. The sample taken for sequencing was PBMCs. V gene TRBV5-4 combines with J gene TRBJ1-2; the D gene is possibly TRBD1 (5 bases). The sequence was collected from a young man in good health and CMV-seronegative. The CDR3 is CASSSQVTQYGYTF. CDR3 DNA sequence: TGTGCCAGCAGCTCACAGGTGACACAATATGGCTACACCTTC. Full variable domain (outside the CDR3, taken from reference TRBV5-4 and TRBJ1-2): ETGVTQSPTHLIKTRGQQVTLRCSSQSGHNTVSWYQQALGQGPQFIFQYYREEENGRGNFPPRFSGLQFPNYSSELNVNALELDDSALYLCASSSQVTQYGYTFGSGTRLTVV.